These T cell receptor beta chains were read from a single sample in a study of T cell responses to AZD1222 COVID-19 vaccine. Profiled with immunoSEQ multiplex PCR; TCRdb holds only in-frame clones, not every one. The sample has approximately 100,000 clones; roughly nine tenths are singletons. The sequences come from peripheral blood, collected on day 0 of AZD1222 vaccination. The receptors here all came from an adult in good health. Both conserved end residues are part of each CDR3. Fields, in order: J gene, CDR3 length, V gene, CDR3 protein.

TRBJ1-5 | 15 | TRBV13 | CASSLGGPGDQPQHF
TRBJ2-7 | 13 | TRBV5-4 | CASSQGRSDEQYF
TRBJ1-1 | 14 | TRBV13 | CASSLARVNTEAFF
TRBJ1-6 | 13 | TRBV9 | CASSVASNSPLHF
TRBJ2-7 | 14 | TRBV29-1 | CSCNLGQGAREQYF
TRBJ2-1 | 14 | TRBV10-1 | CASQDRVNYNEQFF
TRBJ2-1 | 13 | TRBV19 | CASGTSGNNEQFF
TRBJ2-7 | 15 | TRBV5-4 | CASSGDRDLPYEQYF
TRBJ2-7 | 14 | TRBV7-8 | CASSVRQGRDEQYF
TRBJ2-5 | 16 | TRBV7-6 | CASSPLSGVGQETQYF
TRBJ2-3 | 17 | TRBV3-1/TRBV3-2 | CASSQDMWAPPRNTQYF
TRBJ1-1 | 14 | TRBV3-1/TRBV3-2 | CASSQVAMNTEAFF
TRBJ2-3 | 11 | TRBV7-2 | CASSPGNTQYF
TRBJ2-1 | 14 | TRBV14 | CASSQAPTYNEQFF
TRBJ2-3 | 13 | TRBV29-1 | CSVEFNPADTQYF
TRBJ2-3 | 16 | TRBV2 | CASSSLGGGGTDTQYF
TRBJ1-1 | 15 | TRBV6-5 | CASSYRTQLGTEAFF
TRBJ2-3 | 14 | TRBV12-5 | CASGFQIGTDTQYF
TRBJ1-2 | 15 | TRBV19 | CASSMVSGNRYGYTF
TRBJ1-1 | 13 | TRBV29-1 | CSAIGGGTTEAFF
TRBJ2-7 | 14 | TRBV27 | CASSSQGLFHEQYF
TRBJ2-7 | 14 | TRBV27 | CASSFKMDGYEQYF
TRBJ2-1 | 13 | TRBV18 | CASSPDSGIEQFF
TRBJ1-1 | 13 | TRBV7-3 | CASSRTVNTEAFF
TRBJ1-1 | 16 | TRBV19 | CASSPRPGMGNTEAFF
TRBJ1-5 | 15 | TRBV15 | CATSRETGGHQPQHF
TRBJ1-3 | 16 | TRBV5-1 | CASSWEGSPSGNTIYF
TRBJ1-2 | 17 | TRBV4-1 | CASSQGPALGLNYGYTF
TRBJ1-5 | 13 | TRBV30 | CAWSETGAQPQHF
TRBJ1-1 | 11 | TRBV30 | CAWSERREAFF
TRBJ2-7 | 11 | TRBV29-1 | CSVATGDEQYF
TRBJ2-5 | 15 | TRBV7-2 | CASSPNAGGQETQYF
TRBJ1-5 | 16 | TRBV4-1 | CASSHDPAPTNQPQHF
TRBJ1-2 | 13 | TRBV7-8 | CVSSLGPNSGYTF
TRBJ1-5 | 14 | TRBV7-2 | CASSRGGYGQPQHF
TRBJ1-2 | 12 | TRBV2 | CASSQDSYGYTF
TRBJ1-1 | 14 | TRBV7-2 | CASSFSGPNTEAFF